Sequencing of this T cell receptor (beta chain) was carried out in a study of beta chain features in type 1 diabetes. CDR1 is MNHEY, CDR2 SVGAGI, per germline. The trim removed 6 bases at V and 4 bases at J, leaving 4 bases unmatched. This CDR3 comprises 13 residues. Study-level points and caveats: Within patients, naive, central memory and Treg TCRB repertoires seemed more similar than within healthy donors.

Reverse transcribing all isolated RNA meant expressed TCRB transcripts were sequenced. Profiled with immunoSEQ multiplex PCR; TCRdb holds only in-frame clones, not every one. The repertoire holds about 150,000 clones, approximately 8.1% seen once, with about 0.6% in the top ten. This clone occurred a few times. Its antigen remains unknown. The sequenced material came from central memory CD4+ T cells from blood. This TCR came from a young man in good health. The rearrangement uses TRBV6-5 and TRBJ2-3; 7 bases agree with TRBD1. The DNA for the CDR3 is TGTGCCAGCAGACCAACAGGGGCAGATACGCAGTATTTT. Protein: CASRPTGADTQYF.